These T cell receptor beta chains were read from a single sample in a study of T cells in Graves' hyperthyroidism and ophthalmopathy. TCRdb ran MiXCR on the multiplex PCR reads and lists one entry per CDR3 protein. The table shows about 380,000 distinct CDR3 sequences, with less than 20% occurring only once. The sample consisted of blood. These receptors were taken from a man in his late teens or twenties with Graves' ophthalmopathy. Each CDR3 is given with its conserved first and last residue. Each record gives: clone size, J gene, D gene, V gene, CDR3 protein, CDR3 DNA. A D gene is named only where the DNA matches it firmly. Size values are once, few and many counts, or a class for expanded clones, and some rows have none.

>.|TRBJ1-1|.|TRBV5-6
CATQTGTDTEAFF
TGTGCCACTCAGACCGGGACGGACACTGAAGCTTTCTTT
>many|TRBJ1-1|.|TRBV18
CASSPQNTEAFF
TGTGCCAGCTCACCACAAAACACTGAAGCTTTCTTT
>.|TRBJ2-6|.|TRBV4-1
CASSQVLFGTNVLTF
TGCGCCAGCAGCCAAGTCCTATTCGGGACGAACGTCCTGACTTTC
>.|TRBJ2-3|.|TRBV18
CASSFAGSHTDTQYF
TGTGCCAGCTCATTCGCGGGGTCTCACACAGATACGCAGTATTTT
>many|TRBJ2-7|TRBD1|TRBV12-3/TRBV12-4
CASSLPPPTGYHEQYF
TGTGCCAGCAGTTTACCGCCTCCGACAGGGTACCACGAGCAGTACTTC
>.|TRBJ1-5|.|TRBV12-3/TRBV12-4
CASSFGDVVHQPQHF
TGTGCCAGCAGTTTCGGGGACGTTGTTCATCAGCCCCAGCATTTT
>few|TRBJ1-1|TRBD1|TRBV6-1
CASSRDSGEAFF
TGTGCCAGCAGTCGGGACAGCGGTGAGGCTTTCTTT
>.|TRBJ1-5|.|TRBV15
CATSRDGAAQPQHF
TGTGCCACCAGCAGAGATGGGGCGGCTCAGCCCCAGCATTTT
>many|TRBJ2-2|TRBD2|TRBV11-1
CASSSGLAVAGELFF
TGTGCCAGCAGCTCGGGACTAGCAGTCGCCGGGGAGCTGTTTTTT
>.|TRBJ2-7|.|TRBV12-3/TRBV12-4
CASSPPPNARQTYEQYF
TGTGCCAGCTCACCCCCGCCGAATGCCAGGCAAACCTACGAGCAGTACTTC
>.|TRBJ1-6|.|TRBV19
CASSMWGAQNSPLHF
TGTGCCAGTAGTATGTGGGGGGCGCAAAATTCACCCCTCCACTTT
>.|TRBJ2-7|.|TRBV7-2
CASSLSQVGEQYF
TGTGCCAGCAGCTTAAGTCAGGTCGGCGAGCAGTACTTC
>.|TRBJ1-6|.|TRBV20-1
CSAREAGQSYNSPLHF
TGCAGTGCTAGAGAGGCGGGCCAATCCTATAATTCACCCCTCCACTTT
>many|TRBJ2-5|TRBD2|TRBV2
CASSVLAGEGWETQYF
TGTGCCAGCAGTGTACTAGCGGGGGAGGGGTGGGAGACCCAGTACTTC
>many|TRBJ2-3|TRBD2|TRBV3-1
CASSQSSGGDTQYF
TGTGCCAGCAGCCAGTCCAGCGGGGGAGATACGCAGTATTTT
>few|TRBJ1-5|TRBD1|TRBV10-3
CAISTDRADQPQHF
TGTGCCATCAGCACGGACAGGGCGGATCAGCCCCAGCATTTT
>many|TRBJ1-1|.|TRBV10-2
CASSESKEFEAFF
TGCGCCAGCAGTGAGTCGAAGGAATTTGAAGCTTTCTTT
>many|TRBJ2-7|.|TRBV20-1
CSARDLAQSYEQYF
TGCAGTGCTAGAGATTTGGCTCAGTCCTACGAGCAGTACTTC
>.|TRBJ2-1|.|TRBV20-1
CSALGRESSYEQFF
TGCAGTGCCCTAGGACGCGAAAGCTCCTACGAGCAGTTCTTC
>few|TRBJ1-2|.|TRBV5-5
CASSLQNSVGYTF
TGTGCCAGCAGCTTGCAGAATTCGGTGGGCTACACCTTC
>few|TRBJ2-3|.|TRBV24-1
CATSDLTGNGGNTQYF
TGTGCCACCAGTGATTTGACAGGGAACGGGGGGAATACGCAGTATTTT
>many|TRBJ2-3|.|TRBV6-1
CARGLDYHPGTDTQYF
TGTGCCAGAGGCCTGGATTATCACCCTGGCACAGATACGCAGTATTTT
>many|TRBJ2-1|TRBD2|TRBV7-2
CASSPGLAGSNEQFF
TGTGCCAGCAGCCCGGGACTAGCGGGTTCTAATGAGCAGTTCTTC
>few|TRBJ2-5|.|TRBV20-1
CSARGYSRYQETQYF
TGCAGTGCTAGAGGGTATAGTCGATACCAAGAGACCCAGTACTTC
>many|TRBJ1-5|TRBD1|TRBV10-3
CAISERQGEGQPQHF
TGTGCCATCAGTGAGCGGCAGGGGGAAGGCCAGCCCCAGCATTTT
>.|TRBJ2-3|.|TRBV10-2
CASSVHGASTDTQYF
TGCGCCAGCAGCGTGCACGGGGCTAGCACAGATACGCAGTATTTT
>many|TRBJ2-7|TRBD1|TRBV5-1
CASSPTGQGAREQYF
TGCGCCAGCAGCCCGACGGGCCAGGGGGCGAGGGAGCAGTACTTC
>.|TRBJ1-6|.|TRBV27
CASRTGLSLNSPLHF
TGTGCCAGCAGAACTGGACTGTCCCTTAATTCACCCCTCCACTTT
>few|TRBJ2-2|.|TRBV20-1
CSARVPGLDTGELFF
TGCAGTGCTAGAGTGCCAGGGTTGGACACCGGGGAGCTGTTTTTT
>few|TRBJ2-7|TRBD2|TRBV7-2
CASSFGLAASYEQYF
TGTGCCAGCAGCTTCGGACTAGCGGCTTCCTACGAGCAGTACTTC
>few|TRBJ2-2|.|TRBV7-2
CASSLAPSGTGELFF
TGTGCCAGCAGCTTAGCGCCTTCCGGCACCGGGGAGCTGTTTTTT
>many|TRBJ1-1|.|TRBV7-8
CASSPLTASDTEAFF
TGTGCCAGCAGCCCCTTAACAGCCTCGGACACTGAAGCTTTCTTT
>few|TRBJ1-5|TRBD1|TRBV4-1
CASSQEGQDSNQPQHF
TGCGCCAGCAGCCAAGAGGGACAGGATAGCAATCAGCCCCAGCATTTT
>many|TRBJ2-5|TRBD2|TRBV24-1
CATSGEAGAGETQYF
TGTGCCACCAGTGGCGAAGCGGGGGCCGGGGAGACCCAGTACTTC
>few|TRBJ2-7|TRBD1|TRBV29-1
CSVSLQGVGEQYF
TGCAGCGTTTCCCTTCAGGGGGTAGGCGAGCAGTACTTC
>.|TRBJ2-1|.|TRBV7-9
CASSLTGAGVIYNEQFF
TGTGCCAGCAGCTTAACAGGGGCGGGAGTGATCTACAATGAGCAGTTCTTC
>many|TRBJ1-1|.|TRBV7-9
CASSEGEAAFF
TGTGCCAGCAGCGAAGGGGAGGCAGCTTTCTTT
>many|TRBJ2-5|.|TRBV2
CASSADAGETETQYF
TGTGCCAGCAGTGCGGACGCAGGGGAGACGGAGACCCAGTACTTC
>few|TRBJ1-1|.|TRBV6-1
CASRIAGPRYTEAFF
TGTGCCAGCAGGATAGCGGGGCCCAGGTACACTGAAGCTTTCTTT
>many|TRBJ1-5|TRBD1|TRBV12-3/TRBV12-4
CASSASTGTGNQPQHF
TGTGCCAGCAGTGCATCCACCGGGACAGGGAATCAGCCCCAGCATTTT
>many|TRBJ2-7|.|TRBV12-3/TRBV12-4
CASSPAGVGEQYF
TGTGCCAGCAGTCCTGCTGGTGTGGGCGAGCAGTACTTC
>.|TRBJ2-2|TRBD2|TRBV3-1
CASSLRLAGYTGELFF
TGTGCCAGCAGCCTCCGACTAGCGGGGTACACCGGGGAGCTGTTTTTT
>few|TRBJ2-5|.|TRBV19
CASSINRAQETQYF
TGTGCCAGTAGTATAAACAGGGCTCAGGAGACCCAGTACTTC
>many|TRBJ1-2|TRBD1|TRBV11-2
CASSQGQDYGYTF
TGTGCCAGCAGCCAAGGACAGGACTATGGCTACACCTTC
>.|TRBJ1-6|.|TRBV20-1
CSARDTPYNSPLHF
TGCAGTGCTAGAGATACGCCCTATAATTCACCCCTCCACTTT
>few|TRBJ1-2|.|TRBV14
CASSHGGTGPLDTF
TGTGCCAGCAGCCACGGAGGGACGGGACCTTTGGACACCTTC
>few|TRBJ2-7|TRBD2|TRBV13
CASSSTSGTSEFYYEQYF
TGTGCCAGCAGCTCCACCTCCGGGACTAGCGAGTTTTACTACGAGCAGTACTTC
>.|TRBJ2-2|TRBD2|TRBV3-1
CASSQEGTKNTGELFF
TGTGCCAGCAGCCAAGAAGGGACTAAAAACACCGGGGAGCTGTTTTTT
>many|TRBJ2-1|TRBD2|TRBV6-2/TRBV6-3
CASSYGLAGNEQFF
TGTGCCAGCAGTTACGGGCTAGCGGGTAATGAGCAGTTCTTC
>many|TRBJ2-1|.|TRBV11-2
CASSLAPESSYNEQFF
TGTGCCAGCAGCTTAGCCCCAGAGAGCTCCTACAATGAGCAGTTCTTC
>few|TRBJ2-1|.|TRBV5-5
CASSLAAGFGGEQFF
TGTGCCAGCAGCTTGGCCGCAGGGTTCGGAGGTGAGCAGTTCTTC
>many|TRBJ2-2|.|TRBV12-3/TRBV12-4
CASSGAVLTGELFF
TGTGCCAGCAGTGGGGCGGTCCTCACCGGGGAGCTGTTTTTT
>once|TRBJ2-5|TRBD2|TRBV3-1
CASSQAGGGQETQYF
TGTGCCAGCAGCCAAGCGGGGGGGGGCCAAGAGACCCAGTACTTC
>.|TRBJ1-2|.|TRBV6-1
CASKEVDGYTF
TGTGCCAGCAAGGAAGTCGATGGCTACACCTTC
>.|TRBJ2-7|.|TRBV9
CASSVSALGAHEQYF
TGTGCCAGCAGCGTTTCAGCCCTGGGGGCCCACGAGCAGTACTTC
>many|TRBJ1-2|.|TRBV2
CASSDSLFGYTF
TGTGCCAGCAGTGACAGCCTCTTCGGCTACACCTTC
>few|TRBJ1-6|.|TRBV4-2
CASDKGEGYNSPLHF
TGTGCCAGCGATAAAGGGGAAGGCTATAATTCACCCCTCCACTTT
>few|TRBJ2-3|TRBD2|TRBV18
CASSRVLLSRDYGDTQYF
TGTGCCAGCTCCCGGGTCCTCCTTAGCCGGGACTACGGGGATACGCAGTATTTT
>.|TRBJ2-5|.|TRBV6-1
CASSDPRGQYF
TGTGCCAGCAGTGACCCCCGGGGCCAGTACTTC